Shown below are 14 T cell receptor beta chains from a single sample sequenced in a study of CXCR3-negative and CXCR3-positive naive CD8 T cells. Regarding the study as a whole: The TRB CDR3s that CXCR3-positive naive cells carried were more hydrophobic than those of CXCR3-negative naive cells.

The antigens for these receptors are not known. cDNA libraries for TRB were generated by 5' RACE incorporating UMI labels. TCRdb reprocessed the 5' RACE reads, with one entry per CDR3 protein and no DNA. The sample features about 130,000 distinct CDR3 sequences, with 0.4% to 0.5% in its top ten. The sample taken for sequencing was naive CXCR3+ CD8+ T cells from blood. Subset in this sample: CD45RO-CCR7+CD27+CD95- naive CD8+ T cells expressing CXCR3 (TNR3+). All receptors come from a human donor in good health. Some clones in this sample may be carry-over from other donors' samples.

This chain joins TRBV7-2 and TRBJ2-4; lacking DNA, the TRBD1 call made by TCRdb goes unchecked. Germline V gives CDR1 SGHTA, CDR2 FQGNSA. There are 17 residues in the CDR3. CDR3 amino acids: CASSLVGEGLAKNIQYF.

This rearrangement joins TRBV2 to TRBJ2-7. Germline-derived CDR1 and CDR2 are SNHLY and FYNNEI. The CDR3 is 12 amino acids. CDR3 sequence reads: CASSEYPYEQYF.

The chain has TRBV10-2 and TRBJ2-7; TCRdb's D call of TRBD2 is untestable without DNA. The length of the CDR3 is 15 residues. CDR1 WSHSY and CDR2 SAAADI come from the germline V gene. CDR3 residues: CASRDPSGSPHEQYF.

The chain recombines TRBV6-1 with TRBJ2-7. Germline V gives CDR1 MNHNS, CDR2 SASEGT. The CDR3 is made up of 13 amino acids. The CDR3 is CASSIGGTYEQYF.

This chain links TRBV6-2 or TRBV6-3 with TRBJ2-1; checking the TCRdb D call of TRBD1 is not possible without DNA. The germline V gene encodes CDR1 MNHEY and CDR2 SVGEGT. The CDR3 length is 15 residues. CDR3: CASSTGTGAYNEQFF.

The J gene is TRBJ1-5, the V gene TRBV27. Germline V gene sequence: CDR1 MNHEY, CDR2 SMNVEV (reference sequence). The CDR3 consists of 12 residues. The CDR3 reads CASSFIGQPQHF.

The chain combines TRBV7-8 with TRBJ2-2; TCRdb selects TRBD1, and the lack of DNA leaves this call unchecked. This CDR3 contains 14 residues. Germline assignment: CDR1 SGHVS and CDR2 FQNEAQ. The CDR3 loop is CASRSGGRTGELFF. Using reference TRBV7-8 and TRBJ2-2 for the parts outside the CDR3, the full variable domain is GAGVSQSPRYKVAKRGQDVALRCDPISGHVSLFWYQQALGQGPEFLTYFQNEAQLDKSGLPSDRFFAERPEGSVSTLKIQRTQQEDSAVYLCASRSGGRTGELFFGEGSRLTVL.

The V and J genes are TRBV5-1 and TRBJ2-1. From germline, CDR1 is SGHRS and CDR2 YFSETQ. The CDR3 has 13 amino acids. The CDR3 spells CASSYGPPNEQFF.

The chain couples TRBV27 to TRBJ2-1; TCRdb returns TRBD2, unconfirmable since there is no DNA. The V gene's germline CDR1 is MNHEY and CDR2 SMNVEV (reference sequence). The CDR3 runs 19 residues. CDR3 sequence: CASSLSGSPPLSSYNEQFF.

The rearrangement uses TRBV29-1 and TRBJ1-4; the D gene TCRdb calls, TRBD1, cannot be checked with no DNA. The V gene's germline CDR1 is SQVTM and CDR2 ANQGSEA. The CDR3 runs to 13 residues. CDR3 amino acids: CSVPGQGHEKLFF.

This chain links TRBV5-1 with TRBJ2-2; with no DNA, the TCRdb D assignment of TRBD1 cannot be verified. Germline V gives CDR1 SGHRS, CDR2 YFSETQ. This CDR3 spans 17 amino acids. The CDR3 loop reads CASSTTTGQRVTGELFF.

The V gene is TRBV7-3, the J gene TRBJ1-1. CDR3 length: 14 residues. Germline V lookup: CDR1 SGHTA, CDR2 FQGTGA. The CDR3 loop reads CASSLTVGNTEAFF.

This chain connects TRBV12-2 to TRBJ2-5; lacking DNA, the TRBD2 call made by TCRdb goes unchecked. TRBV12-2 is tagged as a pseudogene. The CDR3 runs 17 residues. Here the CDR3 reads CASRLKDLAGLQETQYF.

CDR3 in amino acids: CASSFGRYEQYF. V usage is TRBV28 and J usage is TRBJ2-7. The V gene's germline CDR1 is MDHEN and CDR2 SYDVKM. This CDR3 region has 12 residues.